A selection of T cell receptor beta chains follows, all from one sample in a study of T cell clones after liver transplantation. The table came from immunoSEQ multiplex PCR; TCRdb's copy has only in-frame clones and leaves some out. The data show about 15,000 clones, around 90% seen once. The specimen was CD8+ T cells from blood, collected before liver transplant. Receptors were obtained from a human donor who received a liver transplant. CDR3s leave out the opening cysteine and the closing phenylalanine or tryptophan.

j_call v_call cdr3_aa
TRBJ2-7 TRBV27 ASSLAGGREQY
TRBJ2-3 TRBV5-8 ASSFQGSGPDTQY
TRBJ1-1 TRBV7-6 ASSSAENTEAF
TRBJ2-7 TRBV6-1 ASSEALAARSYEQY
TRBJ1-5 TRBV28 ASSKTLGYNQPQH
TRBJ2-1 TRBV9 ASSGTGGNEQF
TRBJ1-1 TRBV27 ASSYGRGTEAF
TRBJ2-1 TRBV7-9 ASSPGQDNEQF
TRBJ2-5 TRBV11-2 ASSPRVGEETQY
TRBJ2-7 TRBV7-2 ASRERGPYEQY
TRBJ2-1 TRBV27 ASGEESSYNEQF
TRBJ2-7 TRBV25-1 ASSGTGGTYEQY
TRBJ1-1 TRBV1 TSSQSGRTCTEAF
TRBJ2-5 TRBV14 ASSPGGTEAQETQY
TRBJ1-5 TRBV27 ASSPQGVQPQH
TRBJ2-5 TRBV7-9 ATSRGGETQY
NA TRBV4-1 ASSQGFEQY
TRBJ2-7 TRBV18 ASSSSQDPYEQY
TRBJ2-3 TRBV7-3 ASSLMGGTDTQY
TRBJ2-1 TRBV28 ASSTNEVVNARGEQF
TRBJ2-5 TRBV2 ASSDGVTGGMEETQY
TRBJ2-4 TRBV27 ASSPSQGAKNIQY
TRBJ2-7 TRBV19 ASSIGSSYEQY
TRBJ2-3 TRBV4-1 ASSQEEANRGRSDTQY
TRBJ1-2 TRBV5-4 ASSLSLGTGDYGYT
TRBJ1-2 TRBV30 AWTGAPYGYT
TRBJ2-5 TRBV7-6 ASSPDRDQETQY